This TCR beta chain came from a study of blood T cell repertoires in COVID-19. V was cut by 3 bases and J by 7 bases, with 9 bases left in between. Germline CDR1 is SQVTM and CDR2 is ANQGSEA. The CDR3 sequence is 12 residues long. Assay: immunoSEQ multiplex PCR; the TCRdb copy retains only in-frame clones and omits some. The table records under 200,000 clones, roughly 85% of them present only once. The sequence derives from a man between 60 and 70 years old who had recovered from COVID-19. Sequenced sample: PBMCs or T cells enriched from blood (not recorded which). This chain joins TRBV29-1 and TRBJ2-2; D is possibly TRBD2 (5 bases). CDR3 residues: CSVEGDRGELFF. CDR3 nucleotide sequence: TGCAGCGTTGAGGGAGATCGCGGGGAGCTGTTTTTT.